This note documents a single TCR beta chain sequence. Its specificity is not known. This sample was included in a study of shared clonotypes between healthy human individuals. Findings and caveats of the study: Sampling was confined to blood; repertoires within tissues likely differ.

Germline CDR1 SGHRS, CDR2 YFSETQ. This CDR3 comprises 17 residues. J lost 5 bases, V lost 3 bases, and 6 bases had no gene match. The assay used deep level. TCRdb keeps only in-frame clones here, not all; method: immunoSEQ multiplex PCR. The sample yields some 1 million clones, roughly 70% seen once. The sequenced material came from memory CD4+ T cells sorted from blood. Subset described: CD45RA-negative fraction. The TCR was taken from a man younger than 30 in good health. V and J are TRBV5-1 and TRBJ2-3, with 16 nucleotides matching TRBD2. Written as DNA, the CDR3 is TGCGCCAGCAGCTCCGGGACTAGCGGGGGGGCCGTAGATACGCAGTATTTT. Protein product: CASSSGTSGGAVDTQYF.